These 32 T cell receptor beta chains share one sample of origin, sequenced in a study of Ad26.COV2.S vaccination and SARS-CoV-2 variants. Treatment in this sample: roughly 20 received Ad26.COV2.S at low or high dose, single or two shots; five or six received placebo; per-sample allocation not given. Samples were taken on day 63 after the first vaccine or placebo injection. Only in-frame clones appear in the TCRdb table, and some are missing; sequencing was by immunoSEQ multiplex PCR. This sample has more than 300,000 clones, with over 80% found just once. Here the sequenced sample was peripheral blood, taken in a trial of Ad26.COV2.S vaccine versus placebo. The receptors were sampled from a person between 18 and 65 years old who received the Ad26.COV2.S COVID-19 vaccine or a placebo.

The chain is built from TRBV19 and TRBJ1-6; D may be TRBD1 (6 bases). This CDR3 spans 14 amino acids. Germline CDR1 reads LNHDA; CDR2 reads SQIVND (reference sequence). V was shortened by 3 bases and J by 7 bases, with 10 bases between the two germline ends. CDR3 DNA sequence: TGTGCCAGTAGTATGGACGGACAGAATTCACCCCTCCACTTT. This codes for CASSMDGQNSPLHF.

This clone appeared a few times. The chain joins TRBV4-2 to TRBJ2-7; possibly TRBD2 for D (5 bases). Looked up from germline, CDR1 is LGHNA and CDR2 is YNFKEQ. V lost 0 bases and J 6 bases, leaving 12 bases between the germline ends. The CDR3 has 14 residues. The CDR3 region is CASSQDRSSREQYF. CDR3 DNA: TGTGCCAGCAGCCAAGATCGGTCTAGCCGCGAGCAGTACTTC.

The count of this clone is one. At the DNA level, this CDR3 is encoded by other sequences in the same sample as well. The CDR3 reads CASSLSRGGNQPQHF. The CDR3 DNA reads TGTGCCAGCAGCTTATCGCGGGGTGGCAATCAGCCCCAGCATTTT. The chain recombines TRBV7-2 with TRBJ1-5; D remains unclear. V was pared by 2 bases and J by 2 bases, with 10 bases between. Germline CDR1 SGHTA, CDR2 FQGNSA. The CDR3 sequence is 15 residues long.

J is TRBJ2-7 and V is TRBV6-6, with 14 bases aligning to TRBD2. The CDR3 sequence is 15 residues long. The V gene's germline CDR1 is MNHNY and CDR2 SVGAGI (reference sequence). V lost 6 bases to trimming and J lost 7 bases; unmatched junction nucleotides: 8. CDR3 DNA sequence: TGTGCCAGCAGGGTTCGAGGACTAGCGGGGGGTGAGCAGTACTTC. Protein product: CASRVRGLAGGEQYF.

This chain joins TRBV25-1 and TRBJ2-2, with a possible D match to TRBD1 (7 bases). The CDR3 length is 16 residues. V lost 3 bases and J lost 1, with 12 bases in between. From germline, CDR1 is MGHDK and CDR2 SYGVNS. CDR3 coding DNA: TGTGCCAGCAGTGATTCGCAGGGGGGGAACACCGGGGAGCTGTTTTTT. Protein: CASSDSQGGNTGELFF.

This chain joins TRBV5-1 and TRBJ2-2, with 8 nucleotides matching TRBD2. Germline V CDR1 and CDR2: SGHRS, YFSETQ. The CDR3 is 14 amino acids. Losses at the gene ends were 5 bases for V and 6 bases for J; bases not matched to a gene: 6. CDR3: CASSEAGGSGELFF. Here the CDR3 DNA reads TGCGCCAGCAGTGAGGCGGGGGGTTCCGGGGAGCTGTTTTTT.

The gene calls are TRBV16 and TRBJ2-7; 7 bases are shared with TRBD1. CDR3 length: 15 residues. Germline CDR1 and CDR2: KGHSY and FQNENV. After removal of 2 bases from V and 3 bases from J, the junction contained 7 bases not matched to a gene. In nucleotides, the CDR3 is TGTGCCAGCAGCCAAATGGGTGCAGGGGGCTACGAGCAGTACTTC. It encodes CASSQMGAGGYEQYF. Together with reference TRBV16 and TRBJ2-7, the CDR3 gives the full variable domain: GEEVAQTPKHLVRGEGQKAKLYCAPIKGHSYVFWYQQVLKNEFKFLISFQNENVFDETGMPKERFSAKCLPNSPCSLEIQATKLEDSAVYFCASSQMGAGGYEQYFGPGTRLTVT.

The J gene is TRBJ1-1, the V gene TRBV28; no definite D call. Germline values: CDR1 MDHEN, CDR2 SYDVKM. Trimming cost V 5 bases and J 0 bases, with 19 bases left between them. The CDR3 contains 17 residues. Here the CDR3 reads CASSTVGSTYMNTEAFF. Here the CDR3 DNA reads TGTGCCAGCAGTACCGTCGGCTCCACCTACATGAACACTGAAGCTTTCTTT.

V and J are TRBV19 and TRBJ1-5, with 9 bases fitting TRBD1. Germline assignment: CDR1 LNHDA and CDR2 SQIVND (reference sequence). V was clipped by 10 bases and J by 2 bases; unmatched bases: 6. The CDR3 runs to 14 residues. This CDR3 is CATRQGGGNQPQHF. CDR3 DNA sequence: TGTGCCACCCGACAGGGGGGTGGCAATCAGCCCCAGCATTTT.

The chain links TRBV6-5 to TRBJ2-7; 10 positions match TRBD2. CDR1 MNHEY and CDR2 SVGAGI come from the germline V gene. CDR3 length: 14 residues. V lost 6 bases to trimming and J lost 4 bases; unmatched junction nucleotides: 6. For the CDR3, the DNA is TGTGCCAGCAGACGTAGCGGGGGGTCTTACGAGCAGTACTTC. Translated: CASRRSGGSYEQYF.

This clone was detected only once. The rearrangement links TRBV7-9 to TRBJ2-1; 9 nucleotides line up with TRBD1. CDR1 is SEHNR and CDR2 is FQNEAQ in the germline V gene (reference sequence). Trimming cost V 4 bases and J 6 bases; bases outside gene matches: 13. This CDR3 is 17 amino acids long. Here the CDR3 reads CASSSNRDRVPGNEQFF. The CDR3 DNA sequence: TGTGCCAGCAGCTCCAACCGGGACAGGGTTCCTGGCAATGAGCAGTTCTTC.

This chain links TRBV28 with TRBJ1-5; possibly TRBD1 for D (5 bases). The length of the CDR3 is 14 residues. Germline V lookup: CDR1 MDHEN, CDR2 SYDVKM. V lost 7 bases, J lost 2 bases, and 12 bases lay in between. The CDR3 reads CASNFGTGNQPQHF. As DNA, the CDR3 is TGTGCCAGCAACTTTGGGACGGGCAATCAGCCCCAGCATTTT.

CDR3 sequence: CASSLQTGETQYF. As DNA, the CDR3 is TGTGCCAGCAGCCTTCAGACAGGAGAGACCCAGTACTTC. J is TRBJ2-5 and V is TRBV12-3 or TRBV12-4; TRBD1 is a possible D gene (6 bases). Trimming removed 6 bases at V and 4 bases at J, with 12 bases between. The CDR3 runs to 13 residues.

The chain is built from TRBV19 and TRBJ2-2, with D possibly TRBD2 on 6 matching bases. The V gene lost 2 bases and the J gene lost 5 bases, with 12 bases spanning the gap. The CDR3 contains 15 residues. In germline, CDR1 is LNHDA, CDR2 SQIVND (reference sequence). In nucleotides, the CDR3 is TGTGCCAGTAGTATAACCGGACTACCAACCGGGGAGCTGTTTTTT. Translated, it gives CASSITGLPTGELFF. Complete variable domain (other parts from reference TRBV19 and TRBJ2-2): DGGITQSPKYLFRKEGQNVTLSCEQNLNHDAMYWYRQDPGQGLRLIYYSQIVNDFQKGDIAEGYSVSREKKESFPLTVTSAQKNPTAFYLCASSITGLPTGELFFGEGSRLTVL.

Only a few counts were recorded for this clone. The chain couples TRBV2 to TRBJ2-7; D ambiguous. CDR1 and CDR2 (germline): SNHLY, FYNNEI. The CDR3 contains 11 residues. V was pared by 8 bases and J by 3 bases, with 8 bases between. This CDR3 reads CASGAGYEQYF. The CDR3 DNA sequence: TGTGCCAGCGGAGCAGGCTACGAGCAGTACTTC.

CDR3 DNA: TGTGCCTGTAGGGCAGTAGACACCTACGAGCAGTACTTC. Translated: CACRAVDTYEQYF. V gene TRBV30 combines with J gene TRBJ2-7; D call uncertain. Germline V gene data show CDR1 as GTSNPN and CDR2 as SVGIG (reference sequence). V was shortened by 6 bases and J by 2 bases, with 14 bases between the two germline ends. CDR3 length: 13 amino acids.

V and J are TRBV6-1 and TRBJ1-2, with D unresolved. This CDR3 spans 13 amino acids. V gave up 2 bases and J gave up 4 bases, with 8 bases separating them. CDR1 MNHNS and CDR2 SASEGT come from the germline V gene. CDR3: CASSESWTYGYTF. CDR3 in DNA: TGTGCCAGCAGTGAATCGTGGACCTATGGCTACACCTTC.

The rearrangement joins TRBV5-6 to TRBJ2-6, with D perhaps matching TRBD1 (5 bases). Deletions cut 3 bases from V and 7 bases from J, with 8 bases between. CDR3 length: 13 residues. The germline V gene has CDR1 SGHDT and CDR2 YYEEEE. The CDR3 coding sequence is TGTGCCAGCAGCTCAGGGTTCGCCAACGTCCTGACTTTC. Protein sequence: CASSSGFANVLTF. Full variable domain (remainder filled in from reference TRBV5-6 and TRBJ2-6): DAGVTQSPTHLIKTRGQQVTLRCSPKSGHDTVSWYQQALGQGPQFIFQYYEEEERQRGNFPDRFSGHQFPNYSSELNVNALLLGDSALYLCASSSGFANVLTFGAGSRLTVL.

This clone was observed a handful of times. This chain uses TRBV4-1 with TRBJ1-6; 9 bases fit TRBD1. Germline trimming cut 2 bases from V and 1 base from J; bases unmatched to any gene: 12. The germline gives CDR1 MGHRA, CDR2 YSYEKL. CDR3 size: 20 residues. This CDR3 is CASSQQVVGTGRSYNSPLHF. DNA for the CDR3: TGCGCCAGCAGCCAACAAGTAGTCGGGACAGGGAGGTCCTATAATTCACCCCTCCACTTT.

Of note for this clone: The sample contains more than one DNA sequence encoding this CDR3. The chain recombines TRBV2 with TRBJ2-5; D tentatively reads TRBD1 or TRBD2 (6 bases each). The CDR3 runs to 15 residues. Looked up from germline, CDR1 is SNHLY and CDR2 is FYNNEI. The V end lost 2 bases, the J end lost 1 base, and 11 bases lay between the germline ends. Here the CDR3 DNA reads TGTGCCAGCAGTGAACCCGGGGGCGTCCAAGAGACCCAGTACTTC. Translating it yields CASSEPGGVQETQYF.

The chain couples TRBV9 to TRBJ2-1, with TRBD1 matching over 9 bases. This CDR3 is 16 amino acids long. Germline V gives CDR1 SGDLS, CDR2 YYNGEE. V gave up 0 bases and J gave up 5 bases; unmatched junction bases: 6. CDR3 protein: CASSVGLQGAHNEQFF. CDR3 in DNA: TGTGCCAGCAGCGTAGGTTTACAGGGGGCCCACAATGAGCAGTTCTTC.

Concerning this clone itself: Other DNA variants within this sample encode the same CDR3. The chain recombines TRBV27 with TRBJ1-2; no firm D call. In germline, CDR1 is MNHEY, CDR2 SMNVEV (reference sequence). The CDR3 totals 13 residues. V was cut by 3 bases and J by 2 bases, with 7 bases left in between. The DNA for the CDR3 is TGTGCCAGCAGTTTGGGAGCGAACTATGGCTACACCTTC. This encodes CASSLGANYGYTF.

J is TRBJ2-3 and V is TRBV3-1 (or the pseudogene TRBV3-2); 7 bases agree with TRBD1. V shed 4 bases, J shed 0 bases, and the junction held 7 bases outside the gene matches. The CDR3 extends over 16 amino acids. Per the germline V gene, CDR1 is LGHDT and CDR2 is YNNKEL (reference sequence). The CDR3 coding sequence is TGTGCCAGCAGCCCCACGAGGACAGGAAGCACAGATACGCAGTATTTT. This encodes CASSPTRTGSTDTQYF.

The sample holds one count of this clone. The rearrangement uses TRBV20-1 and TRBJ2-7; D tentatively fits TRBD1 or TRBD2 (5 bases each). Germline V gene sequence: CDR1 DFQATT, CDR2 SNEGSKA (reference sequence). The CDR3 consists of 11 residues. V lost 3 bases, J lost 4 bases, and 7 bases lay in between. CDR3 DNA: TGCAGTGCTAGTGAGGGGTACGAGCAGTACTTC. Amino acid sequence: CSASEGYEQYF.

The CDR3 reads CASSTVRGQGELFF. CDR3 nucleotide sequence: TGTGCCAGCAGCACGGTTCGGGGGCAGGGGGAGCTGTTTTTT. The V and J genes are TRBV3-1 (or the pseudogene TRBV3-2) and TRBJ2-2, with D perhaps being TRBD1 or TRBD2 (6 bases each). The CDR3 has 14 residues. From germline, CDR1 is LGHDT and CDR2 YNNKEL (reference sequence). V lost 5 bases, J lost 8 bases, and 15 bases lay in between.

V is TRBV29-1 and J is TRBJ2-2; no definite D call. V lost 4 bases and J lost 6, with 9 bases in between. CDR1 is SQVTM, CDR2 ANQGSEA, per germline. The CDR3 is 12 residues long. CDR3 nucleotide sequence: TGCAGCGTTGTTTCAGGCCCCGGGGAGCTGTTTTTT. Its protein is CSVVSGPGELFF.

This clone was seen only once. V gene TRBV6-2 or TRBV6-3 combines with J gene TRBJ1-2; D is unresolved. From germline, CDR1 is MNHEY and CDR2 SVGEGT. The CDR3 is 16 residues long. Trimming removed 5 bases from V and 6 bases from J, with 22 bases in between. The CDR3 reads CASSTPRGGIEDGYTF. CDR3 sequence (DNA): TGTGCCAGCAGTACGCCTCGGGGAGGGATTGAAGATGGCTACACCTTC.

This clone was counted a few times. Other DNA sequences in this specimen translate into the identical CDR3. The chain employs TRBV6-6 and TRBJ2-2; the D is unclear. This CDR3 spans 13 amino acids. Germline-derived CDR1 and CDR2 are MNHNY and SVGAGI (reference sequence). With 6 bases removed from V and 0 bases from J, the gap between germline ends came to 5 bases. This CDR3 is CASRDTNTGELFF. In DNA, the CDR3 is TGTGCCAGCAGGGATACGAACACCGGGGAGCTGTTTTTT.

The chain employs TRBV28 and TRBJ2-7; D is perhaps TRBD1 or TRBD2 (5 bases each). Trimming cost V 5 bases and J 6 bases, with 23 bases left between them. Germline V gene data show CDR1 as MDHEN and CDR2 as SYDVKM. CDR3 length equals 16 residues. The DNA for the CDR3 is TGTGCCAGCAGTCACCAAACCGGGACCCCTTTTGGCGAGCAGTACTTC. This codes for CASSHQTGTPFGEQYF.

The chain couples TRBV19 to TRBJ2-7, with TRBD1 matching 7 bases. The germline V gene encodes CDR1 LNHDA and CDR2 SQIVND (reference sequence). This CDR3 is 16 amino acids long. Germline trimming cut 3 bases from V and 5 bases from J; bases unmatched to any gene: 13. DNA for the CDR3: TGTGCCAGTAGTATTTTATCCCGGGACAGTAAGAACGAGCAGTACTTC. This encodes CASSILSRDSKNEQYF. The whole variable domain, remainder taken from reference TRBV19 and TRBJ2-7, is DGGITQSPKYLFRKEGQNVTLSCEQNLNHDAMYWYRQDPGQGLRLIYYSQIVNDFQKGDIAEGYSVSREKKESFPLTVTSAQKNPTAFYLCASSILSRDSKNEQYFGPGTRLTVT.

This chain links TRBV2 with TRBJ2-2, with D maybe TRBD1 (5 bases). V was trimmed by 6 bases and J by 5 bases, leaving 16 bases between them. From germline, CDR1 is SNHLY and CDR2 FYNNEI. CDR3 size: 15 residues. In nucleotides, the CDR3 is TGTGCCAGCAGCCCCGTTCCGACAGCTACCGGGGAGCTGTTTTTT. It is translated as CASSPVPTATGELFF.

The V gene is TRBV6-5, the J gene TRBJ1-2, with a tentative D call TRBD1 (5 bases). The CDR3 runs 14 residues. V lost 7 bases to trimming and J lost 0 bases, with 12 bases between them. CDR1 is MNHEY and CDR2 is SVGAGI in the germline V gene. CDR3 amino acids: CASTSGPTNYGYTF. Written as DNA, the CDR3 is TGTGCCAGCACCTCAGGGCCTACTAACTATGGCTACACCTTC.